This T cell receptor beta chain was found in a study of blood T cell repertoires in COVID-19. About the research overall: Samples came from the United States, Italy and Spain, spanning acute and convalescent COVID-19. T cells, B-cell-depleted T cells, or PBMCs provided the cDNA or gDNA that served as material.

Original processing notes: Estimation of nucleated cell counts relied on the amplification of reference gene primers. Using immunoSEQ multiplex PCR, the repertoire was profiled, and TCRdb retains in-frame clones only, with some absent. That table is the source of V, J and clone size, and D and trimming were worked out from the DNA. The table lists roughly 320,000 clones, around 86% of them singletons. CDR1 is GTSNPN and CDR2 is SVGIG in the germline V gene (reference sequence). The CDR3 loop spans 14 amino acids. Trimming removed 2 bases from V and 3 bases from J; junction bases left unmatched: 4. What was sequenced was peripheral blood. The receptor was derived from a man aged 65 to 79 with acute or convalescent COVID-19. The chain links TRBV30 to TRBJ1-5, with 7 positions matching TRBD1. The CDR3 DNA follows: TGTGCCTGGAGTCTGGGGACAGTCAATCAGCCCCAGCATTTT. Protein: CAWSLGTVNQPQHF.